These 21 T cell receptor beta chains were sequenced from one sample in a study of long-term antiretroviral therapy in people with HIV. Investigators performed immunoSEQ version v3.0 at survey level. Data came from immunoSEQ multiplex PCR; TCRdb stores just in-frame clones and leaves some out. The table records around 12,000 clones, roughly 90% of them present only once. Sequencing used unsorted PBMCs, obtained 2.1 years after starting antiretroviral therapy. The receptors stem from a middle-aged woman with HIV.

The CDR3 reads CASSTPTVPYEQYF. The CDR3 DNA is TGTGCCAGCAGCACCCCGACAGTCCCCTACGAGCAGTACTTC. This chain joins TRBV11-2 and TRBJ2-7; tentatively, D is TRBD1 (5 bases). V was pared by 5 bases and J by 2 bases, with 13 bases between. There are 14 residues in the CDR3. Germline V CDR1 and CDR2: SGHAT, FQNNGV.

V and J are TRBV5-1 and TRBJ2-5; D might be TRBD1 or TRBD2, each matching 5 bases. There are 15 residues in the CDR3. Trimming removed 1 base from V and 5 bases from J, with 15 bases in between. The germline CDR1 and CDR2 sequences are SGHRS and YFSETQ. CDR3 in amino acids: CASSLLGAGEETQYF. CDR3 sequence (DNA): TGCGCCAGCAGCTTGTTAGGGGCCGGGGAGGAGACCCAGTACTTC.

J is TRBJ1-4 and V is TRBV30; D is possibly TRBD1 (5 bases). This CDR3 has 15 residues. Trimming shortened V by 1 base and J by 8 bases, and 17 bases separated the two germline ends. The germline gives CDR1 GTSNPN, CDR2 SVGIG (reference sequence). The CDR3 spells CAWSAGTLQREKLFF. CDR3 DNA sequence: TGTGCCTGGAGTGCAGGGACCCTTCAACGGGAAAAACTGTTTTTT. Full variable domain (missing parts from reference TRBV30 and TRBJ1-4): SQTIHQWPATLVQPVGSPLSLECTVEGTSNPNLYWYRQAAGRGLQLLFYSVGIGQISSEVPQNLSASRPQDRQFILSSKKLLLSDSGFYLCAWSAGTLQREKLFFGSGTQLSVL.

The genes are TRBV7-9 and TRBJ2-7; 9 bases map to TRBD1. The CDR3 has 17 amino acids. Germline V gene lookup returns CDR1 SEHNR and CDR2 FQNEAQ (reference sequence). This CDR3 is CAQLLSPPGQGTYEQYF. The CDR3 DNA reads as TGTGCTCAGTTATTAAGCCCACCGGGACAGGGAACTTACGAGCAGTACTTC.

The genes are TRBV7-2 and TRBJ2-1, with 8 bases matching TRBD1. Germline lookup yields CDR1 SGHTA and CDR2 FQGNSA. Trimming cost V 2 bases and J 1 base; bases outside gene matches: 4. CDR3 size: 16 residues. CDR3 bases: TGTGCCAGCAGCTTAAATCACAGGGGGTCCTACAATGAGCAGTTCTTC. It encodes CASSLNHRGSYNEQFF.

The chain combines TRBV14 with TRBJ2-3, with 7 bases identical to TRBD1. Trimming removed 4 bases from V and 4 bases from J; junction bases left unmatched: 5. Germline lookup yields CDR1 SGHDN and CDR2 FVKESK. The CDR3 extends over 14 amino acids. CDR3 coding DNA: TGTGCCAGCAGCCCGTTAACAGGGGCAGATACGCAGTATTTT. This sequence encodes CASSPLTGADTQYF.

The V and J genes are TRBV2 and TRBJ2-1, with 11 bases fitting TRBD2. The CDR3 is 17 amino acids. Germline V gene data show CDR1 as SNHLY and CDR2 as FYNNEI. Losses at the gene ends were 2 bases for V and 4 bases for J; bases not matched to a gene: 7. The CDR3 reads CASSEWASGGLYNEQFF. The CDR3, as DNA: TGTGCCAGCAGTGAATGGGCTAGCGGGGGGCTATACAATGAGCAGTTCTTC.

The rearrangement joins TRBV10-3 to TRBJ2-1; 9 bases agree with TRBD1. The trim removed 0 bases at V and 5 bases at J, leaving 8 bases unmatched. Germline CDR1 and CDR2: ENHRY and SYGVKD. There are 17 residues in the CDR3. The CDR3 sequence: CAISESNMGQGHNEQFF. CDR3 bases: TGTGCCATCAGTGAGTCGAATATGGGACAGGGCCACAATGAGCAGTTCTTC.

This chain links TRBV9 with TRBJ1-4; D uncertain. The CDR3 runs to 12 residues. With 1 base removed from V and 8 bases from J, the gap between germline ends came to 6 bases. CDR1 is SGDLS and CDR2 is YYNGEE in the germline V gene. The CDR3: CASSVNGEKLFF. CDR3 nucleotides: TGTGCCAGCAGCGTAAACGGGGAAAAACTGTTTTTT.

This clone was found once. J is TRBJ1-1 and V is TRBV19, with D perhaps TRBD1 (5 bases). V lost 1 base and J lost 3, with 12 bases in between. This CDR3 is 15 amino acids long. Germline assignment: CDR1 LNHDA and CDR2 SQIVND (reference sequence). The CDR3 bases are TGTGCCAGTAGTATAGCGGGGGTTAAGGACACTGAAGCTTTCTTT. Amino acids: CASSIAGVKDTEAFF. Complete variable domain (other parts from reference TRBV19 and TRBJ1-1): DGGITQSPKYLFRKEGQNVTLSCEQNLNHDAMYWYRQDPGQGLRLIYYSQIVNDFQKGDIAEGYSVSREKKESFPLTVTSAQKNPTAFYLCASSIAGVKDTEAFFGQGTRLTVV.

J is TRBJ2-1 and V is TRBV6-5, with 12 bases aligning to TRBD2. The CDR3 runs 15 residues. The V gene end was trimmed by 8 bases and the J gene end by 5 bases; junction bases not matched to a gene: 7. The germline V gene encodes CDR1 MNHEY and CDR2 SVGAGI. The CDR3 DNA is TGTGCCAGCCATGGTCTAGCGGGGGGGGACAATGAGCAGTTCTTC. Translation gives CASHGLAGGDNEQFF.

As regards this clone: Other DNA variants within this sample encode the same CDR3. The chain recombines TRBV7-8 with TRBJ1-2; tentatively, D is TRBD1 (6 bases). The V end lost 0 bases, the J end lost 8 bases, and 13 bases lay between the germline ends. Per germline, CDR1 SGHVS and CDR2 FQNEAQ. CDR3 length: 14 residues. CDR3 coding DNA: TGTGCCAGCAGCTTAGCATCACAGGGTCGGGGCTACACCTTC. Residues: CASSLASQGRGYTF. The full variable domain, rest sourced from reference TRBV7-8 and TRBJ1-2, is GAGVSQSPRYKVAKRGQDVALRCDPISGHVSLFWYQQALGQGPEFLTYFQNEAQLDKSGLPSDRFFAERPEGSVSTLKIQRTQQEDSAVYLCASSLASQGRGYTFGSGTRLTVV.

This clone came up once. The V gene is TRBV19, the J gene TRBJ1-4; D not resolved. CDR1 and CDR2 (germline): LNHDA, SQIVND (reference sequence). The CDR3 consists of 15 residues. V was cut by 3 bases and J by 1 base, with 9 bases left in between. The CDR3, as DNA: TGTGCCAGTAGTATGTCGGCCAGAACTAATGAAAAACTGTTTTTT. This gives the protein CASSMSARTNEKLFF.

V is TRBV6-5 and J is TRBJ2-2; no clear D gene. Germline V gene data show CDR1 as MNHEY and CDR2 as SVGAGI. The V end lost 6 bases, the J end lost 2 bases, and 10 bases lay between the germline ends. The CDR3 consists of 14 residues. As DNA, the CDR3 is TGTGCCAGCAGGGCAGCGTTTAACACCGGGGAGCTGTTTTTT. Translated, it gives CASRAAFNTGELFF.

The chain combines TRBV4-3 with TRBJ1-5; D is unresolved. CDR3 length: 15 amino acids. Trimming removed 1 base at V and 6 bases at J, with 13 bases between. CDR1 and CDR2 from the germline V gene are LGHNA and YSLEER. The CDR3, as DNA: TGCGCCAGCAGCCAAGTAGTCGGGATCACTCAGCCCCAGCATTTT. It yields the protein CASSQVVGITQPQHF.

This clone was found once. The chain joins TRBV30 to TRBJ2-3; 11 bases map to TRBD2. Germline V gene data show CDR1 as GTSNPN and CDR2 as SVGIG (reference sequence). The V segment lost 5 bases and the J segment 5 bases; nucleotides outside the gene matches: 6. The length of the CDR3 is 14 residues. CDR3 region: CAWVGLADRDTQYF. DNA of the CDR3: TGTGCCTGGGTGGGACTAGCGGACCGAGATACGCAGTATTTT.

This sequence joins TRBV2 and TRBJ2-7; D not certain. The germline V and J ends were trimmed by 4 bases and 3 bases, with 7 bases remaining between them. The CDR3 length is 12 residues. The germline CDR1 and CDR2 sequences are SNHLY and FYNNEI. The CDR3 here is CASSGSGYEQYF. CDR3 DNA: TGTGCCAGCAGTGGGTCCGGCTACGAGCAGTACTTC.

This chain joins TRBV30 and TRBJ2-3; no clear D gene. CDR3 length: 13 amino acids. The ends were cut back, 2 bases at V and 5 bases at J, with 11 bases in the middle. Per the germline V gene, CDR1 is GTSNPN and CDR2 is SVGIG (reference sequence). In DNA form, the CDR3 reads TGTGCCTGGAGTTTCCTTGGGGTAGATACGCAGTATTTT. As protein: CAWSFLGVDTQYF.

The gene calls are TRBV30 and TRBJ2-7, with 8 bases lining up with TRBD1. V trimming: 3 bases; J trimming: 3 bases; junction bases outside the gene matches: 4. The V gene's germline CDR1 is GTSNPN and CDR2 SVGIG (reference sequence). The CDR3 is made up of 13 amino acids. This chain's CDR3 is CAWRTGVDYEQYF. Written as DNA, the CDR3 is TGTGCCTGGAGGACAGGGGTAGACTACGAGCAGTACTTC. The full variable domain, with the rest looked up from reference TRBV30 and TRBJ2-7, is SQTIHQWPATLVQPVGSPLSLECTVEGTSNPNLYWYRQAAGRGLQLLFYSVGIGQISSEVPQNLSASRPQDRQFILSSKKLLLSDSGFYLCAWRTGVDYEQYFGPGTRLTVT.

This clone was detected a few times. This chain connects TRBV6-1 to TRBJ2-7; D may be TRBD2 (6 bases). V lost 6 bases and J 4 bases, leaving 10 bases between the germline ends. CDR3 length equals 12 residues. The germline V gene encodes CDR1 MNHNS and CDR2 SASEGT. The CDR3 nucleotides read TGTGCCAGCAGAGAGACTAGTTACGAGCAGTACTTC. This translates into CASRETSYEQYF.

The V and J genes are TRBV18 and TRBJ1-5, with D possibly matching TRBD1 (6 bases). There are 15 residues in the CDR3. The V and J ends lost 6 bases and 0 bases respectively, with 12 bases between them. Looked up from germline, CDR1 is KGHSH and CDR2 is LQKENI. CDR3 DNA: TGTGCCAGCTCGAAGGACAGATATAGCAATCAGCCCCAGCATTTT. Its protein is CASSKDRYSNQPQHF.